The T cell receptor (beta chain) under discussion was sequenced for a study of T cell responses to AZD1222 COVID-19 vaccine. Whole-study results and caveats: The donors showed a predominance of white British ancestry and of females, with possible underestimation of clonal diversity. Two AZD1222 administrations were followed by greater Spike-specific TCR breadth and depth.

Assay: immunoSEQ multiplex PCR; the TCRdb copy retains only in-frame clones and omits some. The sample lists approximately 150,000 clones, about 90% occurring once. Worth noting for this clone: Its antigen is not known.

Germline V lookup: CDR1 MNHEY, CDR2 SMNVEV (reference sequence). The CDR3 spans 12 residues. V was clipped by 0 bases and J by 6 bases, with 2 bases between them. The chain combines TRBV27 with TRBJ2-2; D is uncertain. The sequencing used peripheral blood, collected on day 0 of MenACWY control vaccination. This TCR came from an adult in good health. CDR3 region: CASSLSSGELFF. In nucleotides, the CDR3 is TGTGCCAGCAGTTTATCCTCCGGGGAGCTGTTTTTT.